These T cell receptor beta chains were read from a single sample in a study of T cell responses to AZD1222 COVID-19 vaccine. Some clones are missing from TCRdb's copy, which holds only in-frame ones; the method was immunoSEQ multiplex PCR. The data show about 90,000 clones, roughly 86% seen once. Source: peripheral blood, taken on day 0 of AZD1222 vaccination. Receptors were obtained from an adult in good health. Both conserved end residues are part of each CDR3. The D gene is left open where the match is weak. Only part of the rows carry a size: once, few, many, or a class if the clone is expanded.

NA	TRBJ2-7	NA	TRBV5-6	CASSEGGGYYEQYF	TGTGCCAGCAGCGAAGGGGGTGGCTACTACGAGCAGTACTTC
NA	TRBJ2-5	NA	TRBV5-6	CASSLRSGETQYF	TGTGCCAGCAGCCTGAGGTCTGGGGAGACCCAGTACTTC
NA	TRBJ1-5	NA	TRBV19	CASSMGGPSTHNQPQHF	TGTGCCAGTAGTATGGGGGGGCCCAGCACACATAATCAGCCCCAGCATTTT
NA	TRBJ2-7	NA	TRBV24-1	CATSDMIGGEQYF	TGTGCCACCAGTGATATGATTGGAGGCGAGCAGTACTTC
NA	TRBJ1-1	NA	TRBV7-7	CASSSQNTEAFF	TGTGCCAGCAGCTCTCAGAACACTGAAGCTTTCTTT
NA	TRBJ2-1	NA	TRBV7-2	CASSLASYNEQFF	TGTGCCAGCAGCCTTGCCTCCTACAATGAGCAGTTCTTC
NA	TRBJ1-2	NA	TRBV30	CARFEGRAGPFNLYGYTF	TGTGCCCGGTTTGAGGGAAGGGCAGGGCCATTCAACCTCTATGGCTACACCTTC
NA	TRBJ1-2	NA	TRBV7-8	CASSLAVGNYGYTF	TGTGCCAGCAGCTTAGCGGTGGGGAACTATGGCTACACCTTC
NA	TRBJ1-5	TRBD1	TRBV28	CASSTGGGNQPQHF	TGTGCCAGCAGCACAGGGGGGGGCAATCAGCCCCAGCATTTT
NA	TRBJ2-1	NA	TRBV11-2	CASSLNRAEQFF	TGTGCCAGCAGCTTGAACAGGGCTGAGCAGTTCTTC
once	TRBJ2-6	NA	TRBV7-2	CASSLESRSSGANVLTF	TGTGCCAGCAGCTTAGAATCAAGGTCCTCTGGGGCCAACGTCCTGACTTTC
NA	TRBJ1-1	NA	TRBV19	CASRIPGGVTEAFF	TGTGCCAGTAGGATTCCAGGAGGTGTGACTGAAGCTTTCTTT
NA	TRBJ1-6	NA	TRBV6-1	CASSEVFSYNSPLHF	TGTGCCAGCAGTGAAGTATTCTCCTATAATTCACCCCTCCACTTT
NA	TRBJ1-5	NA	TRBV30	CAWSETGKIGQPQHF	TGTGCCTGGAGTGAAACAGGGAAAATAGGTCAGCCCCAGCATTTT
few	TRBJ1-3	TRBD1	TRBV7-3	CASSSGQGNTIYF	TGTGCCAGCAGCTCGGGACAGGGAAACACCATATATTTT
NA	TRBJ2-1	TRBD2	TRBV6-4	CASSYSGSQVRFF	TGTGCCAGCAGTTACAGCGGGAGCCAGGTCAGGTTCTTC
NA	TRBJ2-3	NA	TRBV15	CATSRDPRAKTDTQYF	TGTGCCACCAGCAGAGATCCCAGGGCCAAGACAGATACGCAGTATTTT
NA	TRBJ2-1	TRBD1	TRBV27	CASTTGGSYNEQFF	TGTGCCAGCACGACAGGGGGATCCTACAATGAGCAGTTCTTC
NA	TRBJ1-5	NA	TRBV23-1	CASTYGSWGRNNQPQHF	TGCGCCAGCACCTACGGATCTTGGGGCAGAAACAATCAGCCCCAGCATTTT
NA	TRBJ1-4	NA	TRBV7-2	CASSLGVGIPDEKLFF	TGTGCCAGCAGCTTAGGCGTGGGCATCCCGGATGAAAAACTGTTTTTT
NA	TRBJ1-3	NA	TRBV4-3	CASSQAHRESSGNTIYF	TGCGCCAGCAGCCAAGCGCACAGGGAAAGCTCTGGAAACACCATATATTTT
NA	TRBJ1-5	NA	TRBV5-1	CASSRDINQPQHF	TGCGCCAGCAGCCGGGACATCAATCAGCCCCAGCATTTT
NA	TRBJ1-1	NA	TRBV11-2	CASSAAVFGTTNTEAFF	TGTGCCAGCAGCGCGGCGGTATTCGGGACAACGAACACTGAAGCTTTCTTT
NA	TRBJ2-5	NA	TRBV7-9	CASSFGLPGETQYF	TGTGCCAGCAGCTTTGGGTTACCGGGAGAGACCCAGTACTTC
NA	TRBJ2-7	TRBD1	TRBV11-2	CASSMGGTGIYEQYF	TGTGCCAGCAGCATGGGCGGGACAGGGATCTACGAGCAGTACTTC
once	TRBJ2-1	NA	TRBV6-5	CASSYRVRLINEQFF	TGTGCCAGCAGTTACCGCGTGCGGTTGATCAATGAGCAGTTCTTC
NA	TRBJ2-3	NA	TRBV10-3	CAISEGRTGDTQYF	TGTGCCATCAGTGAGGGCCGAACTGGGGATACGCAGTATTTT
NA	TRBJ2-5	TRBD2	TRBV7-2	CASSLRTRSETQYF	TGTGCCAGCAGCTTAAGGACTAGGAGTGAGACCCAGTACTTC
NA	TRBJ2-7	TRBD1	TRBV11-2	CASSYQPGTGGQYF	TGTGCCAGCAGCTATCAACCCGGGACAGGGGGACAGTACTTC
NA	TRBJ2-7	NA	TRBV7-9	CASSSRKGEQYF	TGTGCCAGCAGCTCACGAAAGGGGGAGCAGTACTTC
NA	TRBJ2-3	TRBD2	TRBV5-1	CASSLWASGTSTDTQYF	TGCGCCAGCAGCTTGTGGGCTAGCGGGACGAGCACAGATACGCAGTATTTT
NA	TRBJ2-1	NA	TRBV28	CASSLPGLGAYNEQFF	TGTGCCAGCAGTTTACCGGGATTAGGGGCCTACAATGAGCAGTTCTTC
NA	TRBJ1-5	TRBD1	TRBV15	CATSRGWGQENQPQHF	TGTGCCACCAGCAGGGGGTGGGGACAGGAGAATCAGCCCCAGCATTTT
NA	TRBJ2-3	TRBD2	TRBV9	CASSVGGTSGTDTQYF	TGTGCCAGCAGCGTAGGTGGGACTAGCGGGACAGATACGCAGTATTTT
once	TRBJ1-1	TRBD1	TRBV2	CASRGDRVANTEAFF	TGTGCCAGCAGGGGGGACAGGGTAGCGAACACTGAAGCTTTCTTT
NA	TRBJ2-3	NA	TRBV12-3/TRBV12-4	CASSFGDTQYF	TGTGCCAGCAGTTTTGGGGATACGCAGTATTTT
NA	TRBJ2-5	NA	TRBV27	CASSPVTRVEGAQYF	TGTGCCAGCAGCCCCGTAACGAGGGTGGAAGGGGCCCAGTACTTC
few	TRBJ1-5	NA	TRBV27	CASSQGRNQPQHF	TGTGCCAGCAGTCAGGGGAGGAATCAGCCCCAGCATTTT
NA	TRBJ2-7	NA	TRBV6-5	CASSIFGEQYF	TGTGCCAGCAGTATTTTCGGGGAGCAGTACTTC
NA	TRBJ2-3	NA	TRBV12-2	CASRLVLAGKSDTQYF	TGTGCAAGTCGCTTAGTCCTAGCGGGAAAATCAGATACGCAGTATTTT
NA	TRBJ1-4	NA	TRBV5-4	CASSFGSRTTTNEKLFF	TGTGCCAGCAGCTTCGGGTCCCGGACAACAACTAATGAAAAACTGTTTTTT
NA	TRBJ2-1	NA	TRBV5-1	CASSLEVGYNEQFF	TGCGCCAGCAGCTTGGAGGTCGGCTACAATGAGCAGTTCTTC
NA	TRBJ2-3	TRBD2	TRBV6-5	CASSPGGVGTDTQYF	TGTGCCAGCTCCCCTGGGGGGGTAGGCACAGATACGCAGTATTTT
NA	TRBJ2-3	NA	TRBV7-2	CASSFTTSTDTQYF	TGTGCCAGCAGCTTCACTACTAGCACAGATACGCAGTATTTT
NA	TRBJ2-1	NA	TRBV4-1	CASSQGPGYYNEQFF	TGCGCCAGCAGCCAAGGACCGGGATACTACAATGAGCAGTTCTTC
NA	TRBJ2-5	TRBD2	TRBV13	CASSWGTSDGTQYF	TGTGCCAGCAGCTGGGGGACTAGCGATGGGACCCAGTACTTC
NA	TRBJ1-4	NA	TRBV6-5	CASSFRDRFGEKLFF	TGTGCCAGCAGTTTCCGAGACAGGTTTGGTGAAAAACTGTTTTTT
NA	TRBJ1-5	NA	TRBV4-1	CASSVTGLGQPQHF	TGCGCCAGCAGCGTTACAGGGTTGGGTCAGCCCCAGCATTTT
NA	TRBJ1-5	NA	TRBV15	CATSSQQGFQPQHF	TGTGCCACCAGCAGTCAGCAGGGGTTTCAGCCCCAGCATTTT
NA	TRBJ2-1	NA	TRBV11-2	CASSLTPIDEQFF	TGTGCCAGCAGCCTGACCCCGATCGATGAGCAGTTCTTC
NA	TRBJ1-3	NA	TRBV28	CASSLGGRGNTIYF	TGTGCCAGCAGTTTGGGGGGCCGCGGAAACACCATATATTTT
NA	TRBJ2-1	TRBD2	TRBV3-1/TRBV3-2	CASSRLAGDYNEQFF	TGTGCCAGCAGCCGACTAGCGGGAGACTACAATGAGCAGTTCTTC
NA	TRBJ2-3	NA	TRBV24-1	CATSDSGGAGTDTQYF	TGTGCCACCAGTGATTCAGGGGGGGCAGGCACAGATACGCAGTATTTT
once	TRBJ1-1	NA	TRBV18	CASSPSNMNTEAFF	TGTGCCAGCTCACCTTCCAACATGAACACTGAAGCTTTCTTT